Listed here is a single TCR beta chain. These data come from a study of blood T cell repertoires in COVID-19. Trimming removed 3 bases from V and 5 bases from J; junction bases left unmatched: 4. Germline V gene data show CDR1 as PRHDT and CDR2 as FYEKMQ (reference sequence). The CDR3 has 14 residues. Source study methods: Nucleated cell counts were estimated from reference gene primer amplification. TCRdb keeps only in-frame clones here, not all; method: immunoSEQ multiplex PCR. V, J and clone size are taken as reported in that table, and D and trimming were inferred from the DNA itself. The data contain about 440,000 clones, roughly 87% of them singletons. Cohort 3 recovery required two negative PCRs, clearance, or symptom resolution.

This TCR was sampled from a man younger than 30 who had recovered from COVID-19. The sequenced sample was PBMCs or T cells enriched from blood (not recorded which). V usage is TRBV13 and J usage is TRBJ2-1, with 7 bases that match TRBD1. The CDR3 coding sequence is TGTGCCAGCAGCTTGGGGACAGTTAACAATGAGCAGTTCTTC. Protein product: CASSLGTVNNEQFF.